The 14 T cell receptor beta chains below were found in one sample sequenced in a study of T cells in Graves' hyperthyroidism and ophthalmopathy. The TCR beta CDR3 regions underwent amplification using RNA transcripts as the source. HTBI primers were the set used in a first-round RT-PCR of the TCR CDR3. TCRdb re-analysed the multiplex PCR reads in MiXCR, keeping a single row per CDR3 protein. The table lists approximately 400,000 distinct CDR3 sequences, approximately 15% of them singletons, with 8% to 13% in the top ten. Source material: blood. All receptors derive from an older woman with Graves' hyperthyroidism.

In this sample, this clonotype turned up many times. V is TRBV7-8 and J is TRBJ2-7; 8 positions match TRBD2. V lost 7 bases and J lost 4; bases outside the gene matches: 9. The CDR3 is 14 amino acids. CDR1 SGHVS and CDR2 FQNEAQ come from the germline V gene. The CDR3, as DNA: TGTGCCAGCACCTGGCCGGGACTAGATTACGAGCAGTACTTC. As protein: CASTWPGLDYEQYF.

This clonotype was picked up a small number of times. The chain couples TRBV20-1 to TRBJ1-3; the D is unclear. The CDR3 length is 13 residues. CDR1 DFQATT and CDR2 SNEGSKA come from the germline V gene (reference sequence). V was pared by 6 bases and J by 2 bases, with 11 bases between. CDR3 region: CSAHRGAGNTIYF. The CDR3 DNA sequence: TGCAGTGCCCACCGCGGAGCTGGAAACACCATATATTTT.

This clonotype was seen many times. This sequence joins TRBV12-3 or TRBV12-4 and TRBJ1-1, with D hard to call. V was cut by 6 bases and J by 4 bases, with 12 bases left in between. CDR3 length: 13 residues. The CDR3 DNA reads TGTGCCAGCAGATTCAACCCGCGCACTGAAGCTTTCTTT. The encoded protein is CASRFNPRTEAFF.

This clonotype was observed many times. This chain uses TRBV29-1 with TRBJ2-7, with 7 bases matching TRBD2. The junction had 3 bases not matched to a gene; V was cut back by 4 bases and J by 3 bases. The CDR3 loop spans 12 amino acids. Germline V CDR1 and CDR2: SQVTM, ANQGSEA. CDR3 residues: CSVGASGYEQYF. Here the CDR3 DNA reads TGCAGCGTTGGGGCTAGCGGCTACGAGCAGTACTTC.

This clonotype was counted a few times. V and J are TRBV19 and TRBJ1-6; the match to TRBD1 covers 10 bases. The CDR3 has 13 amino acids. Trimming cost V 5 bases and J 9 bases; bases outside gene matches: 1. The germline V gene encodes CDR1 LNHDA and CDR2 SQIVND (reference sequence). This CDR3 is CASSWDRGSPLHF. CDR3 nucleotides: TGTGCCAGTAGTTGGGACAGGGGTTCACCCCTCCACTTT.

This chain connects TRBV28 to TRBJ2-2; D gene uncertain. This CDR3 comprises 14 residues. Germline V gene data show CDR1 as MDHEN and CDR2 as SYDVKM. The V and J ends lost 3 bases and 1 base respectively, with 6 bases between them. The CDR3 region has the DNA TGTGCCAGCAGTTTTGCAGGGAACACCGGGGAGCTGTTTTTT. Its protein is CASSFAGNTGELFF.

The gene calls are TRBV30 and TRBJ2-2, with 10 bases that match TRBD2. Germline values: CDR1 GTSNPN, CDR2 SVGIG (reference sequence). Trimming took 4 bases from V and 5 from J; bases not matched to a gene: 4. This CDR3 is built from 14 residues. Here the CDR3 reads CAWKGTSATGELFF. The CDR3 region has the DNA TGTGCCTGGAAGGGGACTAGCGCTACCGGGGAGCTGTTTTTT. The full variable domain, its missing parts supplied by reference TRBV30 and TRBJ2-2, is SQTIHQWPATLVQPVGSPLSLECTVEGTSNPNLYWYRQAAGRGLQLLFYSVGIGQISSEVPQNLSASRPQDRQFILSSKKLLLSDSGFYLCAWKGTSATGELFFGEGSRLTVL.

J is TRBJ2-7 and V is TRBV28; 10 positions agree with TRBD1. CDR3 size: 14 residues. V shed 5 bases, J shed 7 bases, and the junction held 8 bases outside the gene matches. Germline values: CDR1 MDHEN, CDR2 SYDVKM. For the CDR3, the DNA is TGTGCCAGCAGTCCGACAGGGGGCGCGAGGGAGCAGTACTTC. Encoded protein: CASSPTGGAREQYF.

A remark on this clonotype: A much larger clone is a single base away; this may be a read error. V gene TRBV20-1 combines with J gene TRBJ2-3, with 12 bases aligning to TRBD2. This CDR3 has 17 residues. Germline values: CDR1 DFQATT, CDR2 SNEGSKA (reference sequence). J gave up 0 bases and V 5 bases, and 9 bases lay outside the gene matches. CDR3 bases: TGCAGTGCTCCGCTAGCGGGAGGGCTTACTAGCACAGATACGCAGTATTTT. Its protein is CSAPLAGGLTSTDTQYF.

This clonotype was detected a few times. The CDR3: CSASLFGGSANEKLFF. The CDR3 region has the DNA TGCAGTGCTAGTCTCTTCGGGGGCTCGGCTAATGAAAAACTGTTTTTT. The V and J genes are TRBV20-1 and TRBJ1-4; the D gene is possibly TRBD1 (6 bases). The CDR3 spans 16 residues. Germline V gene sequence: CDR1 DFQATT, CDR2 SNEGSKA (reference sequence). V was cut by 3 bases and J by 3 bases, with 17 bases left in between.

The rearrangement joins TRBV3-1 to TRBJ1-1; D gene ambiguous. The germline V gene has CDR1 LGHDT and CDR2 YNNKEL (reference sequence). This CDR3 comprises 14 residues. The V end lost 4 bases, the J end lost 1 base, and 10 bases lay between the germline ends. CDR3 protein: CASSLLKGNTEAFF. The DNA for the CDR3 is TGTGCCAGCAGCCTACTAAAGGGGAACACTGAAGCTTTCTTT.

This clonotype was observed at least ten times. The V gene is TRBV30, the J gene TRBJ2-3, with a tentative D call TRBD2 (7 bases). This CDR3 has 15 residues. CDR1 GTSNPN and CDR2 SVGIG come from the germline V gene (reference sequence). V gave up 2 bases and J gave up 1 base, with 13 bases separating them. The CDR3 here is CAWSTKGGGTDTQYF. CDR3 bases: TGTGCCTGGAGTACCAAGGGGGGGGGCACAGATACGCAGTATTTT.

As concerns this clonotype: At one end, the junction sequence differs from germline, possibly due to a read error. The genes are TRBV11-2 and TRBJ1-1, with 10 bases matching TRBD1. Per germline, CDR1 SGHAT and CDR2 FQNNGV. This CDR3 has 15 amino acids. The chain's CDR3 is CASRKPGQGNAEAFF. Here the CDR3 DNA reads TGTGCCAGCAGGAAACCGGGACAGGGGAACGCTGAAGCTTTCTTT.

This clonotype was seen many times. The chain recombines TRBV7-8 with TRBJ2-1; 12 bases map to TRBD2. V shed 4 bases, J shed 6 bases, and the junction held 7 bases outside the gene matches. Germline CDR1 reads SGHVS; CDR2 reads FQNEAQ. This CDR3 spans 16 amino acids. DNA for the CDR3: TGTGCCAGCAGCTCCGCGCCTAGCGGGAGGGCCAATGAGCAGTTCTTC. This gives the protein CASSSAPSGRANEQFF.